This passage covers 3 T cell receptor beta chains from one sample sequenced in a study of control samples from healthy donors and cancer patients. Produced via immunoSEQ multiplex PCR; TCRdb's table is partial and in-frame only. The repertoire holds around 120,000 clones, with 80% to 90% as singletons. The source material was PBMCs. The receptors stem from a woman aged 50 to 60 with colorectal cancer.

The count of this clone is one. The chain links TRBV7-3 to TRBJ2-3, with a tentative D call TRBD1 (7 bases). The CDR3 extends over 13 amino acids. Deletions cut 4 bases from V and 3 bases from J, with 8 bases between. Germline loops: CDR1 SGHTA, CDR2 FQGTGA. CDR3 sequence (DNA): TGTGCCAGCAGCTCAGGGGGGACAGATACGCAGTATTTT. This encodes CASSSGGTDTQYF. Complete variable domain (other parts from reference TRBV7-3 and TRBJ2-3): GAGVSQTPSNKVTEKGKYVELRCDPISGHTALYWYRQSLGQGPEFLIYFQGTGAADDSGLPNDRFFAVRPEGSVSTLKIQRTERGDSAVYLCASSSGGTDTQYFGPGTRLTVL.

Note on this clone: No DNA is shown, since the ends of the CDR3 on it are uncertain; the CDR3 is the one TCRdb lists. The rearrangement links TRBV28 to TRBJ1-2; the DNA was not used to check the table's D call, TRBD1. Germline V gene lookup returns CDR1 MDHEN and CDR2 SYDVKM. The CDR3 adds up to 13 amino acids, both ends counted. CDR3 protein: CASSFLADYGYTF.

A few counts support this clone. This chain links TRBV6-5 with TRBJ1-1; D perhaps matches TRBD1 (6 bases). Germline-derived CDR1 and CDR2 are MNHEY and SVGAGI. The ends were cut back, 6 bases at V and 9 bases at J, with 14 bases in the middle. This CDR3 region has 12 residues. CDR3 loop: CASSPRDNQAFF. The CDR3 DNA is TGTGCCAGCAGCCCCCGGGACAATCAAGCTTTCTTT.